Following are 2 T cell receptor beta chains from one sample sequenced in a study of a mutant IDH1 vaccine in newly diagnosed glioma. The antigens for these receptors are not known. Indicated time point: week 5, during vaccination. A 20-mer mutant IDH1 peptide at 300 ug was injected subcutaneously with topical imiquimod. The protocol was immunoSEQ multiplex PCR, while the TCRdb copy is restricted to in-frame clones and leaves out a portion. The sample contains some 51,000 clones, 78% of which appear only once. The specimen comprised PBMCs, sampled from a glioma patient whose treatment included an IDH1 peptide vaccine. These receptor sequences come from a woman aged 40 to 50 with glioma.

The chain recombines TRBV11-2 with TRBJ2-7, with D unclear. The CDR3 is 13 residues long. Germline loops: CDR1 SGHAT, CDR2 FQNNGV. Trimming cost V 8 bases and J 4 bases, with 15 bases left between them. DNA for the CDR3: TGTGCCAGCTTGTGGGCCCCGAGATACGAGCAGTACTTC. Its protein is CASLWAPRYEQYF.

This chain joins TRBV15 and TRBJ2-5, with D hard to call. V lost 3 bases to trimming and J lost 2 bases, with 7 bases between them. The CDR3 spans 13 residues. CDR1 and CDR2 (germline): LNHNV, YYDKDF (reference sequence). In DNA form, the CDR3 reads TGTGCCACCAGCAGGGCGTTACAAGAGACCCAGTACTTC. Its translation is CATSRALQETQYF.